This T cell receptor (beta chain) stems from a study of cytomegalovirus exposure and HLA in healthy donors. On this clone itself: Its antigen is undetermined.

With V trimmed by 4 bases and J by 2 bases, 9 bases remained unmatched. Germline-derived CDR1 and CDR2 are MDHEN and SYDVKM. CDR3 length equals 16 residues. Study-wide findings and caveats: In a later analysis, V- and J-gene trimming of beta chains associated with a DCLRE1C missense variant, replicated independently. Most of the TCR beta V segments (in an earlier analysis) were productive either about 87% or about 30% of the time. Sequencing depth roughly uniform across donors was assumed in presence/absence analyses.

Vbeta (60) and Jbeta (13) primers were used in the PCR. Clones were sequenced by immunoSEQ multiplex PCR, and TCRdb holds only the in-frame ones, with some missing. Counted here are about 140,000 clones, about 80% occurring once; the ten biggest clones make up approximately 2.1%. This TCR was recovered from a man in his thirties or forties in good health and CMV-seronegative. V and J are TRBV28 and TRBJ2-7; 9 nucleotides align to TRBD1. Sequencing used PBMCs. The CDR3 region has the DNA TGTGCCAGCAGTTCCCCTGGGACAGGGAACACCTACGAGCAGTACTTC. It yields the protein CASSSPGTGNTYEQYF.